The clone carrying this T cell receptor (beta chain) was recorded at least ten times. One entry per CDR3 protein, called by TCRdb with MiXCR from the 5' RACE reads. The sample lists about 240,000 distinct CDR3 sequences; about 9.1% were seen once. The data were taken from a study of CD8 T cells in ankylosing spondylitis. The CDR3 runs to 16 residues. The V end was cut by 2 bases, the J end by 4 bases, with 17 bases between. Germline assignment: CDR1 MNHEY and CDR2 SVGEGT. Sequences were obtained from blood, either unsorted or a sorted T cell fraction (not recorded which). The V gene is TRBV6-2 or TRBV6-3, the J gene TRBJ2-5; TRBD2 might be the D (6 bases). This sequence was found in a male donor with ankylosing spondylitis or in good health (not recorded which). The CDR3 DNA sequence: TGTGCCAGCAGTTACCCATTTTCGGAGGGGAGAGAGACCCAGTACTTC. This translates into CASSYPFSEGRETQYF.